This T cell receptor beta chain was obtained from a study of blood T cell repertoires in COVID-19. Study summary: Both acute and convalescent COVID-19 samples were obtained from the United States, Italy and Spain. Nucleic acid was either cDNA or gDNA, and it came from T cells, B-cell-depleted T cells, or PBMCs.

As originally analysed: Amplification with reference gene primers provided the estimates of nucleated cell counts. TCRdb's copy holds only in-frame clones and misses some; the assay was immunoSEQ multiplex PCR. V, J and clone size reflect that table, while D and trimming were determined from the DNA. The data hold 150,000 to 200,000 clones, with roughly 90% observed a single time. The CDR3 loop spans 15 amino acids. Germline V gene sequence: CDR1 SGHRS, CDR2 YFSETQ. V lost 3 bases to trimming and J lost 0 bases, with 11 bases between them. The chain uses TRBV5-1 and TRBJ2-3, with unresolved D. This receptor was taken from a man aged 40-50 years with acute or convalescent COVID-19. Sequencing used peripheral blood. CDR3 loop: CASSSRLTSTDTQYF. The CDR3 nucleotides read TGCGCCAGCAGCTCCCGTTTAACTAGCACAGATACGCAGTATTTT.